This T cell receptor (beta chain) was identified in a study of T cell responses to AZD1222 COVID-19 vaccine. Study-wide background: Combined were second doses at about 4 or about 12 weeks.

Study outcomes and limitations: Per reports, nearly half of all spike-specific TCRs target regions that are unmutated in variants. Just a handful of people given AZD1222 tested seropositive at baseline.

The CDR3 is 12 amino acids. Germline trimming cut 8 bases from V and 7 bases from J; bases unmatched to any gene: 0. Germline loops: CDR1 ENHRY, CDR2 SYGVKD. Data came from immunoSEQ multiplex PCR; TCRdb stores just in-frame clones and leaves some out. The profile covers about 87,000 clones, with roughly 90% appearing a single time and 8% to 9.5% taken by the ten largest. This clone was seen once. What it binds is not known. The material was peripheral blood, obtained on day 0 of AZD1222 vaccination. The genes are TRBV10-3 and TRBJ2-7; 15 positions agree with TRBD2. The receptor was derived from an adult in good health. Here the CDR3 reads CAIGTSGGEQYF. The CDR3 bases are TGTGCCATCGGGACTAGCGGGGGGGAGCAGTACTTC.